This T cell receptor beta chain was found in a study of blood T cell repertoires in COVID-19. Study overall: T cells, B-cell-depleted T cells, or PBMCs supplied cDNA or gDNA.

The CDR3 has 17 residues. The V segment lost 0 bases and the J segment 6 bases; nucleotides outside the gene matches: 8. CDR1 SGHDT and CDR2 YYEEEE come from the germline V gene. Method: immunoSEQ multiplex PCR; TCRdb's copy keeps in-frame clones and lacks some. This table holds some 200,000 clones, roughly four fifths found once. This rearrangement joins TRBV5-6 to TRBJ2-5; 13 nucleotides agree with TRBD2. The sequencing sample was made of peripheral blood. The sequence was collected from a woman aged 40-49 years with acute or convalescent COVID-19. The CDR3 protein is CASSLALLAGGPKTQYF. Written as DNA, the CDR3 is TGTGCCAGCAGCTTGGCCCTACTAGCGGGAGGGCCTAAGACCCAGTACTTC. Drawing the rest from reference TRBV5-6 and TRBJ2-5, the complete variable domain is DAGVTQSPTHLIKTRGQQVTLRCSPKSGHDTVSWYQQALGQGPQFIFQYYEEEERQRGNFPDRFSGHQFPNYSSELNVNALLLGDSALYLCASSLALLAGGPKTQYFGPGTRLLVL.